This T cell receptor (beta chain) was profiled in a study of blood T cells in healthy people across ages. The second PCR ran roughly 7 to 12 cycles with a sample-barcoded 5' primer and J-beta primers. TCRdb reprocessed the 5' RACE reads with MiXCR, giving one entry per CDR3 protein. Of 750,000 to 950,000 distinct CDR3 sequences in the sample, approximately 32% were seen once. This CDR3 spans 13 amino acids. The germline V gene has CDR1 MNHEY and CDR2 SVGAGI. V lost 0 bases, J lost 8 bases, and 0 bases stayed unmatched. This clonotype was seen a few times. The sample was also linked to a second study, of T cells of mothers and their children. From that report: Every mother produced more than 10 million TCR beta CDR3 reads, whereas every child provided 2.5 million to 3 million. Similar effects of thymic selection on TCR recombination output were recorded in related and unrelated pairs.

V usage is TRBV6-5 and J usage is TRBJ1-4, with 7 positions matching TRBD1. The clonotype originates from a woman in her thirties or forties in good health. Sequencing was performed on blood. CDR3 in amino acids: CASSYSTGEKLFF. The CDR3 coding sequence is TGTGCCAGCAGTTACTCGACAGGGGAAAAACTGTTTTTT.